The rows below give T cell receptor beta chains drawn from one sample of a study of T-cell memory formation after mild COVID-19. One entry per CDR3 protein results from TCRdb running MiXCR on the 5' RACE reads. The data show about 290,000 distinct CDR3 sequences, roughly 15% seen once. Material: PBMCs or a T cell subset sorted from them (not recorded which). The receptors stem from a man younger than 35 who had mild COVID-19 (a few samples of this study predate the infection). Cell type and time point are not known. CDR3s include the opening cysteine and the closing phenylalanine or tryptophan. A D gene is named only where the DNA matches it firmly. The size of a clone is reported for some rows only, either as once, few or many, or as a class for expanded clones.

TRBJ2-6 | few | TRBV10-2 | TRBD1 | TGCGCCACAGGGGGACCCATGGGGTCTGGGGCCAACGTCCTGACTTTC | CATGGPMGSGANVLTF
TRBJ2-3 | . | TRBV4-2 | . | TGTGCCAGCCGATCTAGCGCAGATACGCAGTATTTT | CASRSSADTQYF
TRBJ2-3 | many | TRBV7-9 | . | TGTGCCAGCAGCTCACGAGCGGAGGGTGGAGATACGCAGTATTTT | CASSSRAEGGDTQYF
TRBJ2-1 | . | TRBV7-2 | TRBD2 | TGTGCCAGCAGCTTAGCGGCAAGCGGGGTCTCCTACAATGAGCAGTTCTTC | CASSLAASGVSYNEQFF
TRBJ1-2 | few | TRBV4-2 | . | TGTGCCAGCAGCCCCTGGGACGGGATAGGCTACACCTTC | CASSPWDGIGYTF
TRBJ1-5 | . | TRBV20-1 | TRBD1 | TGCAGTGCTGAACCCGGGACAGGGCATTTTGGCAATCAGCCCCAGCATTTT | CSAEPGTGHFGNQPQHF
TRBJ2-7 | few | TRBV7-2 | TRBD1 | TGTGCCAGCAGGTTGGGACAGCAATCTTACGAGCAGTACTTC | CASRLGQQSYEQYF
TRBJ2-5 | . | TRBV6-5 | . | TGTGCCAGAGGACAAGAGACCCAGTACTTC | CARGQETQYF
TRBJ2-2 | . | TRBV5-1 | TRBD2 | TGCGCCAGCAGCGTGAGACTAGCGGGGGTGAACGGGGAGCTGTTTTTT | CASSVRLAGVNGELFF
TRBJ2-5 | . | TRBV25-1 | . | TGTGCCAGCAGTGAAGGCCAGCTGCAAGAGACCCAGTACTTC | CASSEGQLQETQYF
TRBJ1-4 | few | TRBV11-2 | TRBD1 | TGTGCCAGCAGACCTAGGGACAGGGGGAATGAAAAACTGTTTTTT | CASRPRDRGNEKLFF
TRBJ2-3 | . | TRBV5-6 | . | TGTGCCAGCAGCTTGGAGGTCGGTTTACTAGCAGATACGCAGTATTTT | CASSLEVGLLADTQYF
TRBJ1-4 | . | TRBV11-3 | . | TGTGCCAGCAGTCCCCTTCCAGGGACTGAAAAACTGTTTTTT | CASSPLPGTEKLFF
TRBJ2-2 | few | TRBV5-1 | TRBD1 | TGCGCCAGCAGCCCCCAGGGGGCCACCGGGGAGCTGTTTTTT | CASSPQGATGELFF
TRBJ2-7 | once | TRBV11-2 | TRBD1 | TGTGCCAGCAGCTTTACCCAGGGGGCTTACGAGCAGTACTTC | CASSFTQGAYEQYF
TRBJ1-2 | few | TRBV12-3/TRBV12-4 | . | TGTGCCAGCAGTCATACACGCTCAGGACTGATATCTAACTATGGCTACACCTTC | CASSHTRSGLISNYGYTF
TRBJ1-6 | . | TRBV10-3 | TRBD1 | TGTGCCATCAGGGGGGACAGGGGAGATTCACCCCTCCACTTT | CAIRGDRGDSPLHF
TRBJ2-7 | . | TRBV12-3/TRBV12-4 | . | TGTGCCAGCAGTTTCCCAGGGATCTACGAGCAGTACTTC | CASSFPGIYEQYF
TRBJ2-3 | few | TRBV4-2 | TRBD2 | TGTGCCAGCAGCCAGGAGGCGACTAGCGGATTCACAGATACGCAGTATTTT | CASSQEATSGFTDTQYF
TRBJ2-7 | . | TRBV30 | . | TGTGCCTGGAGTGGAGGGGTCGAGCAGTACTTC | CAWSGGVEQYF
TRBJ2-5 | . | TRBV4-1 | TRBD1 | TGCGCCAGCAGCCAAGGATATACGACAGGGGGCGGGTCGGAGACCCAGTACTTC | CASSQGYTTGGGSETQYF
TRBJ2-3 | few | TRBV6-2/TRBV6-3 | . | TGTGCCAGCAGTTACCAACCCATAGCGGATACGCAGTATTTT | CASSYQPIADTQYF
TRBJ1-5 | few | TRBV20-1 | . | TGCAGTGCTAGGGGGGCGGATCAGCCCCAGCATTTT | CSARGADQPQHF
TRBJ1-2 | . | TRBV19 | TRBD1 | TGTGCCAGTAGTATCCCGGGACAGGGAACGGACTATGGCTACACCTTC | CASSIPGQGTDYGYTF
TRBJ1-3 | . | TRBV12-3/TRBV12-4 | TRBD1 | TGTGCCAGCAGCCCGGACAGGGTCGGAAACACCATATATTTT | CASSPDRVGNTIYF
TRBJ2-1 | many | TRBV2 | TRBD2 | TGTGCCAGCAGGAATGGTGGACTAGCGGGGTACAATGAGCAGTTCTTC | CASRNGGLAGYNEQFF
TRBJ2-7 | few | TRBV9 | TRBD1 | TGTGCCAGCAGCCAGGGGACAGGGGTTTCCTACGAGCAGTACTTC | CASSQGTGVSYEQYF
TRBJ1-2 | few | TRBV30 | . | TGTGCCTGGAGTGACAGATATGGCTACACCTTC | CAWSDRYGYTF
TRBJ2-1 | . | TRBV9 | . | TGTGCCAGCGCCCCTTTCCGCGGCACATACAATGAGCAGTTCTTC | CASAPFRGTYNEQFF
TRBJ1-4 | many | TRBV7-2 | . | TGTGCCAGCAGCTACGAACAGGCGATGGCTAATGAAAAACTGTTTTTT | CASSYEQAMANEKLFF
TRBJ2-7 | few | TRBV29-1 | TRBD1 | TGCAGCGTTGAAAGGGGACAGAGACACGAGCAGTACTTC | CSVERGQRHEQYF
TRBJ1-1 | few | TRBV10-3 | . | TGTGCCATCAGGTCAGCGAACACTGAAGCTTTCTTT | CAIRSANTEAFF
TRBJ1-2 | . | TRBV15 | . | TGTGCCACCGCCGTCCTAAGGGGCCGCGGCTACACCTTC | CATAVLRGRGYTF
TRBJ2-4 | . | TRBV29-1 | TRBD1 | TGCAGCGGTGCTAGGACAGGCATGGAAAACATTCAGTACTTC | CSGARTGMENIQYF
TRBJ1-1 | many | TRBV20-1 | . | TGCAGTGCTAGCCGCGTCCCGAGTGAAGCTTTCTTT | CSASRVPSEAFF
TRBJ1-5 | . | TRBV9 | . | TGTGCCAGCAGCGTAACTCCAGATCAGCCCCAGCATTTT | CASSVTPDQPQHF
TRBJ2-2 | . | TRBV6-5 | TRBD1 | TGTGCCAGCAGTCTAAACCCCGGACAGGATAGGTCCGGGGAGCTGTTTTTT | CASSLNPGQDRSGELFF
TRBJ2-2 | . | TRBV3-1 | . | TGTGCCAGCAGCCAAGAGAACAGGAACACCGGGGAGCTGTTTTTT | CASSQENRNTGELFF
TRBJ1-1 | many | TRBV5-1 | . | TGCGCCAGCGCAAACGGAGCCAGGGAGAACACTGAAGCTTTCTTT | CASANGARENTEAFF
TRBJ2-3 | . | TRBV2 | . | TGTGCCAGCAGCATCCTACCAGATACGCAGTATTTT | CASSILPDTQYF
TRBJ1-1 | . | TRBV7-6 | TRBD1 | TGTGCCAGCAGCTTTAAACAGGGGGCTGGTGAAGCTTTCTTT | CASSFKQGAGEAFF